This T cell receptor (beta chain) is from a study of control samples from healthy donors and cancer patients. Profiled with immunoSEQ multiplex PCR; TCRdb holds only in-frame clones, not every one. The data contain more than 75,000 clones, around 80% of them singletons. Trimming removed 1 base at V and 10 bases at J, with 8 bases between. The CDR3 extends over 13 amino acids. This clone was seen a single time. This sequence originates from a woman under 40 in good health. Material: blood. The rearrangement links TRBV12-3 or TRBV12-4 to TRBJ1-6; no clear D. The CDR3 bases are TGTGCCAGCAGTTTAGGGGGTCTGTCACCCCTCCACTTT. Amino acids: CASSLGGLSPLHF.